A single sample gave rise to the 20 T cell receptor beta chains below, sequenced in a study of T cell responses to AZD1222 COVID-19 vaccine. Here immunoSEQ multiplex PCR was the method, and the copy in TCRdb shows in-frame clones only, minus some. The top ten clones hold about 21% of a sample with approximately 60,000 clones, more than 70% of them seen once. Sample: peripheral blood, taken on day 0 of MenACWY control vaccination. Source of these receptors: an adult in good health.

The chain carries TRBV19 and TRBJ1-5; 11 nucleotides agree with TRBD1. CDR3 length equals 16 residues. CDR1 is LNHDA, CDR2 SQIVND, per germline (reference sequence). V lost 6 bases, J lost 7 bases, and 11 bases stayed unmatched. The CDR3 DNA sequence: TGTGCCAGTAGCCCCTGGACAGGGGGCTCAGGACAGCCCCAGCATTTT. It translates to CASSPWTGGSGQPQHF. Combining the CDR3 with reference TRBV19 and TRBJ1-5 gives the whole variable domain DGGITQSPKYLFRKEGQNVTLSCEQNLNHDAMYWYRQDPGQGLRLIYYSQIVNDFQKGDIAEGYSVSREKKESFPLTVTSAQKNPTAFYLCASSPWTGGSGQPQHFGDGTRLSIL.

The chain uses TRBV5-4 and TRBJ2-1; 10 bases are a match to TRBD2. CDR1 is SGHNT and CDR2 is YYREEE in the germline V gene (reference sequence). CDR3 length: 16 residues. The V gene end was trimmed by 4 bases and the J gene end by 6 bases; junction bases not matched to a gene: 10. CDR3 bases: TGTGCCAGCAGCCCCCGTGGAGCGGGAGGGCCCAATGAGCAGTTCTTC. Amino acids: CASSPRGAGGPNEQFF.

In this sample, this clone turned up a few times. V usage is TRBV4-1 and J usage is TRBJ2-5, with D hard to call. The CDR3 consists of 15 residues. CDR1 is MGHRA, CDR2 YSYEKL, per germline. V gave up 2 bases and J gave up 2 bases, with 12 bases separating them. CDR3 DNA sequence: TGCGCCAGCAGCCAACTTCCGGAAAATCAAGAGACCCAGTACTTC. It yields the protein CASSQLPENQETQYF.

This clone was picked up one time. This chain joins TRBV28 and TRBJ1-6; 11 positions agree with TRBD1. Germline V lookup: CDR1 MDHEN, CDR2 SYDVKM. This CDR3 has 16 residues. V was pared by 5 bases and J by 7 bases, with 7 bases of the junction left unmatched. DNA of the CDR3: TGTGCCAGCAGTCGGGACAGGGGGATTCTGAATTCACCCCTCCACTTT. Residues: CASSRDRGILNSPLHF. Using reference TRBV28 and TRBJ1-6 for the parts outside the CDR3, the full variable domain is DVKVTQSSRYLVKRTGEKVFLECVQDMDHENMFWYRQDPGLGLRLIYFSYDVKMKEKGDIPEGYSVSREKKERFSLILESASTNQTSMYLCASSRDRGILNSPLHFGNGTRLTVT.

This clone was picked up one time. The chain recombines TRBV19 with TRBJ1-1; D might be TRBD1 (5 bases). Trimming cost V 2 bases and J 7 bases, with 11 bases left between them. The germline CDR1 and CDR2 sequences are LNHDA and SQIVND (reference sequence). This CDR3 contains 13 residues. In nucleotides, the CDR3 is TGTGCCAGTAGTATAAGGGGAACAGTTGAAGCTTTCTTT. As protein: CASSIRGTVEAFF. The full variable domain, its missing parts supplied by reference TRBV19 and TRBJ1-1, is DGGITQSPKYLFRKEGQNVTLSCEQNLNHDAMYWYRQDPGQGLRLIYYSQIVNDFQKGDIAEGYSVSREKKESFPLTVTSAQKNPTAFYLCASSIRGTVEAFFGQGTRLTVV.

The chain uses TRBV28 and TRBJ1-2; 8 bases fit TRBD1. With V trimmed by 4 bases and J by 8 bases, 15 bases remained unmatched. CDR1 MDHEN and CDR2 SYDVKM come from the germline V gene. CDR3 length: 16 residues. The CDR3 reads CASSSNQGTGQTGYTF. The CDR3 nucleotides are TGTGCCAGCAGTTCCAACCAAGGGACAGGCCAGACGGGCTACACCTTC.

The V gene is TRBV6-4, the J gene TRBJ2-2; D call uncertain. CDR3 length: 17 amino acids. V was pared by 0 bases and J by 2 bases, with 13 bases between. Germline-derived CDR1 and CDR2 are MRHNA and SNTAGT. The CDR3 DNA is TGTGCCAGCAGTGACTCGTATTCGACAACAAACACCGGGGAGCTGTTTTTT. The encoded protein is CASSDSYSTTNTGELFF.

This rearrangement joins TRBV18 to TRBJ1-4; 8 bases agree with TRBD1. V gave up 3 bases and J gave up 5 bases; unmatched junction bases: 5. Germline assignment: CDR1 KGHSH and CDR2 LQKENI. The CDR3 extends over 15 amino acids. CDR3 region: CASSPGTGANEKLFF. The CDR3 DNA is TGTGCCAGCTCACCGGGGACAGGCGCAAATGAAAAACTGTTTTTT. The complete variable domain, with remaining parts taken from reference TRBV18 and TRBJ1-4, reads NAGVMQNPRHLVRRRGQEARLRCSPMKGHSHVYWYRQLPEEGLKFMVYLQKENIIDESGMPKERFSAEFPKEGPSILRIQQVVRGDSAAYFCASSPGTGANEKLFFGSGTQLSVL.

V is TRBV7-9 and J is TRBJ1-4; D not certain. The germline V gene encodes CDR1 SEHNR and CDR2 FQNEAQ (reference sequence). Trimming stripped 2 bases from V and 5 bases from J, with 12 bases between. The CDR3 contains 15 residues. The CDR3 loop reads CASSLNGRQNEKLFF. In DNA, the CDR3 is TGTGCCAGCAGCTTAAATGGTCGGCAAAATGAAAAACTGTTTTTT.

CDR3 sequence reads: CASSLGLTEQFF. The CDR3 bases are TGTGCCAGCAGTTTAGGGTTGACTGAGCAGTTCTTC. This chain joins TRBV6-2 or TRBV6-3 and TRBJ2-1; D remains ambiguous. Trimming shortened V by 4 bases and J by 9 bases, and 10 bases separated the two germline ends. The V gene's germline CDR1 is MNHEY and CDR2 SVGEGT. The CDR3 has 12 amino acids.

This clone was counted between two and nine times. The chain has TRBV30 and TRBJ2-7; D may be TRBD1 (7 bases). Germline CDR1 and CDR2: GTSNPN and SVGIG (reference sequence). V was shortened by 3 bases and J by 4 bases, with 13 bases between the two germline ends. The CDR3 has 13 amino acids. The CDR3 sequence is CAWRAGGMYEQYF. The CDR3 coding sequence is TGTGCCTGGAGAGCAGGGGGGATGTACGAGCAGTACTTC.

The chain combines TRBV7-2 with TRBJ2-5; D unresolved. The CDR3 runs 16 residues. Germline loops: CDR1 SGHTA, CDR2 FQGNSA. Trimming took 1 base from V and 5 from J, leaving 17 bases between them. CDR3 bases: TGTGCCAGCAGCTTAGTCCCGCGGAGAGTAGGGGAGACCCAGTACTTC. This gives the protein CASSLVPRRVGETQYF.

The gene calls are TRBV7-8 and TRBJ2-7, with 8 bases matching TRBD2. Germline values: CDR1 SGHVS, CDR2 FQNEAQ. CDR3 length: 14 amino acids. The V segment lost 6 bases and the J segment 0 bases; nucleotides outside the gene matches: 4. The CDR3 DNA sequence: TGTGCCAGCAGTTCAGCGGGAGCCTCCTACGAGCAGTACTTC. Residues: CASSSAGASYEQYF.

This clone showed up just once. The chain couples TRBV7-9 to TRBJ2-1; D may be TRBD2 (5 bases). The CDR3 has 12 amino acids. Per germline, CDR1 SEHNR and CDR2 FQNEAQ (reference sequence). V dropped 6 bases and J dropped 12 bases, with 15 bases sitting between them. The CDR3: CASSTQRNRQFF. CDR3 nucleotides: TGTGCCAGCAGTACTCAGCGGAACCGGCAGTTCTTC. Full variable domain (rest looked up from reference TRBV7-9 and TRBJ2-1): DTGVSQNPRHKITKRGQNVTFRCDPISEHNRLYWYRQTLGQGPEFLTYFQNEAQLEKSRLLSDRFSAERPKGSFSTLEIQRTEQGDSAMYLCASSTQRNRQFFGPGTRLTVL.

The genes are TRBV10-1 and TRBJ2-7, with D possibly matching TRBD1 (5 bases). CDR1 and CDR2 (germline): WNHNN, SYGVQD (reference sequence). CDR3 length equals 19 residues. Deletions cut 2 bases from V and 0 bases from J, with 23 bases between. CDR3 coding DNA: TGCGCCAGCAGTGAGCCTCGTATCAGGGTCAGCCTTTCCTCCTACGAGCAGTACTTC. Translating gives CASSEPRIRVSLSSYEQYF.

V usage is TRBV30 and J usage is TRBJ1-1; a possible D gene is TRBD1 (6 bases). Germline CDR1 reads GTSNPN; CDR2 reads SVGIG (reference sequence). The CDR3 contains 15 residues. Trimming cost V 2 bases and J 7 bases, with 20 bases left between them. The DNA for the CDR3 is TGTGCCTGGAGTCAGGAACAGGGTGCTGGGGATGAAGCTTTCTTT. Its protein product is CAWSQEQGAGDEAFF.

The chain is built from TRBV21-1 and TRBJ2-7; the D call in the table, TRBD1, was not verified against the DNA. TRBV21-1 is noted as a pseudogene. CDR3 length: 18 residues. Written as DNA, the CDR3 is TGTGCCAGCAGCAAAGCCCGCGTGACAGAGGAGCGAACCTACGAGCAGTACTTC. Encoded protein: CASSKARVTEERTYEQYF.

For the CDR3, the DNA is TGTGCCAGCAGTTTGGGGGGACAGGGGGTAGGAAGCAATCAGCCCCAGCATTTT. Its protein is CASSLGGQGVGSNQPQHF. The chain links TRBV28 to TRBJ1-5, with 11 bases identical to TRBD1. This CDR3 has 18 amino acids. The germline gives CDR1 MDHEN, CDR2 SYDVKM. Trimming took 3 bases from V and 1 from J; bases not matched to a gene: 8.

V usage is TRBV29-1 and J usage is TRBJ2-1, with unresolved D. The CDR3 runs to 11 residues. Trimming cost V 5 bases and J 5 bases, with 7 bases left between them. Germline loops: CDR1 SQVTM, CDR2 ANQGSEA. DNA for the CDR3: TGCAGCGTTACCTCAAACAATGAGCAGTTCTTC. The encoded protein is CSVTSNNEQFF.

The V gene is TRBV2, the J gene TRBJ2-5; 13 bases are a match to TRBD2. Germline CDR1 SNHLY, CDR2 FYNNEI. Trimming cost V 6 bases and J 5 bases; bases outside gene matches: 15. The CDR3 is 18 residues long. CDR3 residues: CASRPIGGLAGVGETQYF. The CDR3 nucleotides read TGTGCCAGCAGACCAATTGGAGGACTAGCGGGAGTCGGGGAGACCCAGTACTTC.